This TCR beta chain was sequenced for a study of blood T cell repertoires in COVID-19. As for the study in general: Samples came from the United States, Italy and Spain, spanning acute and convalescent COVID-19.

Assay: immunoSEQ multiplex PCR; the TCRdb copy retains only in-frame clones and omits some. The repertoire includes around 200,000 clones, more than 80% of them detected once, and about 4% sits in the top ten. The CDR3 totals 13 residues. Germline CDR1 LNHNV, CDR2 YYDKDF (reference sequence). Unmatched junction bases numbered 6, after V lost 8 bases and J lost 6 bases. This chain links TRBV15 with TRBJ1-2; the match to TRBD1 covers 10 bases. This receptor was identified in a woman in her thirties or forties with acute COVID-19. Sequencing was performed on PBMCs or T cells enriched from blood (not recorded which). CDR3 nucleotides: TGTGCCACCGACAGGGGGCGAAAAAATGGCTACACCTTC. This codes for CATDRGRKNGYTF.